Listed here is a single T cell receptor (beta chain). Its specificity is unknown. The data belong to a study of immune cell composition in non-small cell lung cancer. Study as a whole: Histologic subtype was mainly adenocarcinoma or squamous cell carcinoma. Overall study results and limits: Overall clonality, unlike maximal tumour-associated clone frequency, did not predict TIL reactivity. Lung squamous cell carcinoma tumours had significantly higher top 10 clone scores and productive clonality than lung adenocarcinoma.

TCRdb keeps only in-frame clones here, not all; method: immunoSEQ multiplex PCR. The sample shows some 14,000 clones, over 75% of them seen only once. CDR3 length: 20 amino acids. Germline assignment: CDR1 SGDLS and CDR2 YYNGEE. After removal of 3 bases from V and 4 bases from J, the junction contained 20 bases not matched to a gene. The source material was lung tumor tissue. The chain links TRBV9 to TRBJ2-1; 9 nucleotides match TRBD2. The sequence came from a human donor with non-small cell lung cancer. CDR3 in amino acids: CASSAPGQRLRTSAYNEQFF. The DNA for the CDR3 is TGTGCCAGCAGCGCACCAGGGCAGAGACTACGGACTAGCGCTTACAATGAGCAGTTCTTC.